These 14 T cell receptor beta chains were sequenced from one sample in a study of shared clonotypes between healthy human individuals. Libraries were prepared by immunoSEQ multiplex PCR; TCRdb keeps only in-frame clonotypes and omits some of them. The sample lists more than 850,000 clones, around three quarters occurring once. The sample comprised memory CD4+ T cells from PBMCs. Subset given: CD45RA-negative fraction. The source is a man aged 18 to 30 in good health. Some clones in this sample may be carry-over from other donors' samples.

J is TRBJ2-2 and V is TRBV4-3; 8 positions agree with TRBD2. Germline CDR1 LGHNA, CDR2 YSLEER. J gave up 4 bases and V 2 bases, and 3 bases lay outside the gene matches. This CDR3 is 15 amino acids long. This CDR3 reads CASSQLGGATGELFF. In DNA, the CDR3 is TGCGCCAGCAGCCAACTCGGGGGGGCCACCGGGGAGCTGTTTTTT.

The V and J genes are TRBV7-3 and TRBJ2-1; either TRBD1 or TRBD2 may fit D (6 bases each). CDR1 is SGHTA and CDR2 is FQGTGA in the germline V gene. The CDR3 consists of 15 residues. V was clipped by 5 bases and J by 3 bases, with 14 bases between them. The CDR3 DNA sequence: TGTGCCAGCAGCCCAAGGGGGGCAGGCTACAATGAGCAGTTCTTC. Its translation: CASSPRGAGYNEQFF.

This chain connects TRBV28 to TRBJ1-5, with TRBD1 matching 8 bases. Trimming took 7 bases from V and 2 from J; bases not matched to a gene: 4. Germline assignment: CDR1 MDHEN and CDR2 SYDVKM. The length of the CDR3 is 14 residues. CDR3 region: CASTTGQGNQPQHF. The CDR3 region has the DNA TGTGCCAGCACTACGGGACAGGGCAATCAGCCCCAGCATTTT.

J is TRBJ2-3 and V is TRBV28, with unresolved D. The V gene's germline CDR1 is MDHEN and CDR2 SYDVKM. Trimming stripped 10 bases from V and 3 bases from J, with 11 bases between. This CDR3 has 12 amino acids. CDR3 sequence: CATLTLTDTQYF. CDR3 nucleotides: TGTGCCACCCTGACACTGACAGATACGCAGTATTTT.

CDR3 nucleotides: TGTGCCAGCAGGGACGGGAGAGGCTCCTACAATGAGCAGTTCTTC. Translated: CASRDGRGSYNEQFF. This sequence joins TRBV2 and TRBJ2-1, with a possible D match to TRBD2 (6 bases). Germline V gene data show CDR1 as SNHLY and CDR2 as FYNNEI. The V end was cut by 6 bases, the J end by 0 bases, with 12 bases between. CDR3 size: 15 residues.

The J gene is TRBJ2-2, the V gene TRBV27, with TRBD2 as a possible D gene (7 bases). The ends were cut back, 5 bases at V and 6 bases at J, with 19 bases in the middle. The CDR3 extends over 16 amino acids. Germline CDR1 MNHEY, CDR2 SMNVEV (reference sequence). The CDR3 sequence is CASSLAPTGRAGELFF. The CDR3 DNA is TGTGCCAGCAGTCTTGCCCCAACAGGGAGGGCCGGGGAGCTGTTTTTT.

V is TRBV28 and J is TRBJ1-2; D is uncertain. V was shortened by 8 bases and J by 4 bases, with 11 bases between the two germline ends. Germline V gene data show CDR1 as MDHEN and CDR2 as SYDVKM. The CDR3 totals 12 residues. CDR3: CASGGSSYGYTF. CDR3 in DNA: TGTGCCAGCGGAGGATCCTCCTATGGCTACACCTTC.

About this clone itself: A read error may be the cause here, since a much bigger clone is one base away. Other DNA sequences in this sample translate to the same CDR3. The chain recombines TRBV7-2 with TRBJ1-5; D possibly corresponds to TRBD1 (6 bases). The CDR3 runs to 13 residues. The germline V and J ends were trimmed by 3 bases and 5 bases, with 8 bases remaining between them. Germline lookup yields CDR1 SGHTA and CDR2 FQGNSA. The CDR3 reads CASSLDSDQPQHF. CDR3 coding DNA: TGTGCCAGCAGCTTGGACAGCGATCAGCCCCAGCATTTT. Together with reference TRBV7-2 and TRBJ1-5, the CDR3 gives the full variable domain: GAGVSQSPSNKVTEKGKDVELRCDPISGHTALYWYRQSLGQGLEFLIYFQGNSAPDKSGLPSDRFSAERTGGSVSTLTIQRTQQEDSAVYLCASSLDSDQPQHFGDGTRLSIL.

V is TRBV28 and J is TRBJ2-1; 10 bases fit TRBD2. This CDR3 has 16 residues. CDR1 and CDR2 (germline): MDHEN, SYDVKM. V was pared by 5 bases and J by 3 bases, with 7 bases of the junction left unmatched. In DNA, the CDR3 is TGTGCCAGCAGTACCAGACTAGCGGGTGGCTACAATGAGCAGTTCTTC. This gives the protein CASSTRLAGGYNEQFF.

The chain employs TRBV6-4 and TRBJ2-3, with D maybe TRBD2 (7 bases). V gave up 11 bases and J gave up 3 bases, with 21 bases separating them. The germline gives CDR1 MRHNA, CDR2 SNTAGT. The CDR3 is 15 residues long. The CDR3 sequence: CAAIRGAGGTDTQYF. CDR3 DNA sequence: TGTGCCGCGATCAGGGGCGCCGGGGGGACAGATACGCAGTATTTT.

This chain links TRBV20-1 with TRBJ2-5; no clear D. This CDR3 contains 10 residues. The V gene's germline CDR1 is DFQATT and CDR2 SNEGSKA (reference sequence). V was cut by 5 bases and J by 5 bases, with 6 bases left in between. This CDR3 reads CSAVYETQYF. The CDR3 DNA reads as TGCAGTGCTGTTTATGAGACCCAGTACTTC.

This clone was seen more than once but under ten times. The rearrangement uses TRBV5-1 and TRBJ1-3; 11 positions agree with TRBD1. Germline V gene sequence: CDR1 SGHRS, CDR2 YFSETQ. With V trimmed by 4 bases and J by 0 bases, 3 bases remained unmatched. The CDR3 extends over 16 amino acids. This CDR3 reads CASSPGQGDSGNTIYF. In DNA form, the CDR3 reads TGCGCCAGCAGCCCGGGACAGGGGGACTCTGGAAACACCATATATTTT.

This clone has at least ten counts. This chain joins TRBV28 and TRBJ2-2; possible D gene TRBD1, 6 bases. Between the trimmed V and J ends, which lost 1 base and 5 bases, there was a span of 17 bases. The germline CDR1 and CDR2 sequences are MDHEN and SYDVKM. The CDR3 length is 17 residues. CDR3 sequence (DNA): TGTGCCAGCAGTTTATACTCGTACAGGGTCGGTACCGGGGAGCTGTTTTTT. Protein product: CASSLYSYRVGTGELFF.

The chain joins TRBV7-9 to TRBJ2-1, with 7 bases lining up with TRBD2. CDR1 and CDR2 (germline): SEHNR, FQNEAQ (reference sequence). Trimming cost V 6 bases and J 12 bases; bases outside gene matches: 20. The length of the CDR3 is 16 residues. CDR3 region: CASSPPGREAGFGQFF. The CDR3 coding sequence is TGTGCCAGCAGTCCCCCTGGGAGGGAGGCTGGTTTTGGGCAGTTCTTC.